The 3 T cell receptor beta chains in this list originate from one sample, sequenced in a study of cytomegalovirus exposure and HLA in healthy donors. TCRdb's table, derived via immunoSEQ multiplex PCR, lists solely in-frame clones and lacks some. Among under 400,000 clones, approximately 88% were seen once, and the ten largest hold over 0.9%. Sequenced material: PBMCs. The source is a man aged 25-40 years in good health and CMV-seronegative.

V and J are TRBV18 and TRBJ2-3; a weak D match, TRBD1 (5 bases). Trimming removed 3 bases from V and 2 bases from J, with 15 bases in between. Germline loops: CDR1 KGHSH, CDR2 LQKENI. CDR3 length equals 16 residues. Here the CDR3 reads CASSPRDSALTDTQYF. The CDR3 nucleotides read TGTGCCAGCTCACCTCGAGACAGTGCCCTCACAGATACGCAGTATTTT.

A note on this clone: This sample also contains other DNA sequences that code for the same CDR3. CDR3 sequence reads: CASSFQGGNQPQHF. CDR3 DNA sequence: TGTGCCAGCAGTTTTCAGGGTGGGAATCAGCCCCAGCATTTT. J is TRBJ1-5 and V is TRBV27; D is possibly TRBD1 (5 bases). Per the germline V gene, CDR1 is MNHEY and CDR2 is SMNVEV (reference sequence). V was shortened by 3 bases and J by 4 bases, with 10 bases between the two germline ends. This CDR3 region has 14 residues.

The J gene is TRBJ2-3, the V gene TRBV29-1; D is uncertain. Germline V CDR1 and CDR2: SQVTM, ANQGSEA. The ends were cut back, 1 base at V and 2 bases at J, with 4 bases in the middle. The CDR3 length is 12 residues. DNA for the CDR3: TGCAGCGTTGAAGCAGACACAGATACGCAGTATTTT. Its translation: CSVEADTDTQYF.